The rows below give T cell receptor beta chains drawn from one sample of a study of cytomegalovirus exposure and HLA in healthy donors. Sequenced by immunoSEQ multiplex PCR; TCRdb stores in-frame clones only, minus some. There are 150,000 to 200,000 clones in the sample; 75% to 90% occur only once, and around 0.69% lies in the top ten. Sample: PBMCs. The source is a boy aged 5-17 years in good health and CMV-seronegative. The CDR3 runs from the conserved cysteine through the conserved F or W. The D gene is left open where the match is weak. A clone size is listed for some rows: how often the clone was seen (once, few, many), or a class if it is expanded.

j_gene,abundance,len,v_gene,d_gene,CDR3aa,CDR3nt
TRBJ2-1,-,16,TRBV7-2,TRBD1,CASSIQGVLIYNEQFF,TGTGCCAGCAGCATCCAGGGGGTATTGATCTACAATGAGCAGTTCTTC
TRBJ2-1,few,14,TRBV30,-,CAWSVKGRWGAQFF,TGTGCCTGGAGTGTAAAGGGAAGATGGGGCGCGCAGTTCTTC
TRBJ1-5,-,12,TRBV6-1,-,CASSQGPQPQHF,TGTGCCAGCTCACAGGGCCCTCAGCCCCAGCATTTT
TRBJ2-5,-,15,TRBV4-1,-,CASSQNTGRGETQYF,TGCGCCAGCAGCCAAAACACAGGGAGGGGAGAGACCCAGTACTTC
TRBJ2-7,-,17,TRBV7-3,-,CASSFSPGRGASYEQYF,TGTGCCAGCAGCTTCTCTCCCGGCAGGGGCGCGTCCTACGAGCAGTACTTC
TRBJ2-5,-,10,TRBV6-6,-,CASALETQYF,TGTGCCAGCGCACTGGAGACCCAGTACTTC
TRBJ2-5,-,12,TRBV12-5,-,CASESEGETQYF,TGTGCTAGTGAATCGGAGGGGGAGACCCAGTACTTC
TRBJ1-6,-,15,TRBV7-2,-,CASSLRTVDNSPLHF,TGTGCCAGCAGCTTAAGGACAGTCGACAATTCACCCCTCCACTTT
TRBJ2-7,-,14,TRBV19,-,CASSIPGDAYEQYF,TGTGCCAGTAGTATTCCAGGGGACGCCTACGAGCAGTACTTC
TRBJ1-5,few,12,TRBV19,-,CASSFRDQPQHF,TGTGCCAGTAGTTTCAGGGATCAGCCCCAGCATTTT
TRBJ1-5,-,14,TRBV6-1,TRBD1,CASRPDRGRQPQHF,TGTGCCAGCAGACCCGACAGGGGTCGTCAGCCCCAGCATTTT
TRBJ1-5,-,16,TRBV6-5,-,CASSYSRDVVDRPQHF,TGTGCCAGCAGTTACTCCCGGGATGTAGTCGATCGGCCCCAGCATTTT
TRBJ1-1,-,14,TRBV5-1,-,CASSSQEKNTEAFF,TGCGCCAGCAGCTCTCAGGAAAAGAACACTGAAGCTTTCTTT
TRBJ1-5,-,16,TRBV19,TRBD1,CASRLIQGANNQPQHF,TGTGCCAGTAGATTAATTCAGGGGGCGAACAATCAGCCCCAGCATTTT
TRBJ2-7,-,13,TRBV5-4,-,CASSLDTTDERYF,TGTGCCAGCAGCTTGGATACTACCGACGAGAGGTACTTC
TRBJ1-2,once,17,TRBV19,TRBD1,CASSLATPQGSRYGYTF,TGTGCCAGTAGCCTCGCGACCCCACAGGGGTCTAGGTATGGCTACACCTTC
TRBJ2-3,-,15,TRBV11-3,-,CASSPGTLDTDTQYF,TGTGCCAGCAGCCCCGGGACTTTAGACACAGATACGCAGTATTTT
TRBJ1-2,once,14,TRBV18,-,CASSPQLSNYGYTF,TGTGCCAGCTCACCACAGCTGTCTAACTATGGCTACACCTTC
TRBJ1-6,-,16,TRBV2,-,CASSGGAIRSDSPLHF,TGTGCCAGCAGCGGCGGGGCCATACGGAGTGATTCACCCCTCCACTTT
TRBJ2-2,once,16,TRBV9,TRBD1,CASSAKRDRESGELFF,TGTGCCAGCAGCGCAAAGAGGGACAGGGAGTCCGGGGAGCTGTTTTTT
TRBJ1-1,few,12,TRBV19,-,CASNQGLAEAFF,TGTGCCAGTAACCAGGGATTAGCTGAAGCTTTCTTT
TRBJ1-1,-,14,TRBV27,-,CASRGPWVNTEAFF,TGTGCCAGCAGGGGGCCCTGGGTAAACACTGAAGCTTTCTTT
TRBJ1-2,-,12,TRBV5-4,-,CASSLAGYGYTF,TGTGCCAGCAGCTTGGCGGGATATGGCTACACCTTC
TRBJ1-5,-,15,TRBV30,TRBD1,CAWSTGQASNQPQHF,TGTGCCTGGTCCACTGGACAGGCGAGTAATCAGCCCCAGCATTTT
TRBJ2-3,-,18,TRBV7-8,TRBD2,CASSPGAIAGFRGDTQYF,TGTGCCAGCAGCCCAGGTGCGATAGCGGGGTTCAGAGGGGATACGCAGTATTTT
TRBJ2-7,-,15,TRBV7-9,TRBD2,CASSWGLAGSYEQYF,TGTGCCAGCAGCTGGGGACTAGCGGGATCCTACGAGCAGTACTTC
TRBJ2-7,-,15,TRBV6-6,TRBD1,CASSSLNDRGYEQYF,TGTGCCAGCAGTTCACTAAACGACAGGGGATACGAGCAGTACTTC
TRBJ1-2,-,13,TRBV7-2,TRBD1,CASSEQGAGGYTF,TGTGCCAGCAGCGAACAGGGGGCGGGTGGCTACACCTTC
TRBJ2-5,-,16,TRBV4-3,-,CASSQSSALEEETQYF,TGCGCCAGCAGCCAAAGTTCCGCTCTCGAAGAGGAGACCCAGTACTTC
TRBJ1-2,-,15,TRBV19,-,CASFPSRLSNYGYTF,TGTGCCAGCTTTCCATCCAGGCTTTCTAACTATGGCTACACCTTC
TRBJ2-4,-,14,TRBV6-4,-,CASSEGQGGNIQYF,TGTGCCAGCAGTGAAGGGCAGGGGGGAAACATTCAGTACTTC
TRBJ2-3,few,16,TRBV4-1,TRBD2,CASSQDGGRATDTQYF,TGCGCCAGCAGCCAAGATGGCGGGAGGGCCACAGATACGCAGTATTTT
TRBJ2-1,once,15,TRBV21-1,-,CASSKDFTVYNEQFF,TGTGCCAGCAGCAAAGATTTTACGGTTTACAATGAGCAGTTCTTC
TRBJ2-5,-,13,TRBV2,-,CASSAGIQETQYF,TGTGCCAGCAGTGCCGGGATCCAAGAGACCCAGTACTTC
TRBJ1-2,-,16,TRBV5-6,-,CASSLVQGNANYGYTF,TGTGCCAGCAGCTTGGTTCAGGGCAATGCTAACTATGGCTACACCTTC
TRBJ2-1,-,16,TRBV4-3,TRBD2,CASSQSGASGSEEQFF,TGCGCCAGCAGCCAGAGTGGGGCTAGCGGGAGTGAGGAGCAGTTCTTC
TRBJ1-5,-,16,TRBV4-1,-,CASSPVRGTRNQPQHF,TGCGCCAGCAGCCCAGTCCGGGGGACGCGAAATCAGCCCCAGCATTTT
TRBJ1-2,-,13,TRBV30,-,CAWSGGTFYGYTF,TGTGCCTGGAGTGGTGGGACTTTCTATGGCTACACCTTC
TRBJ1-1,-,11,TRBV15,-,CATADGGEAFF,TGTGCCACCGCCGACGGCGGGGAAGCTTTCTTT
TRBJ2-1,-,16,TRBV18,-,CASSPLLSVPGDEQFF,TGTGCCAGCTCACCACTCCTCTCCGTTCCAGGGGATGAGCAGTTCTTC
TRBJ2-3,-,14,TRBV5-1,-,CASSFEGGADTQYF,TGCGCCAGCAGCTTTGAGGGTGGGGCAGATACGCAGTATTTT
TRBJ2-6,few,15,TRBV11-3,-,CASSQDSAGANVLTF,TGTGCCAGCAGCCAGGACAGCGCTGGGGCCAACGTCCTGACTTTC
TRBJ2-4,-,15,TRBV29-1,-,CSVEDWTPRTGIQYF,TGCAGCGTTGAAGATTGGACACCCCGAACCGGCATTCAGTACTTC
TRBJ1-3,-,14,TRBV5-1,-,CASSLGSSGNTIYF,TGCGCCAGCAGCTTGGGATCTAGTGGAAACACCATATATTTT
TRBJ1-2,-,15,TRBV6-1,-,CASSTQTGVGYGYTF,TGTGCCAGCAGTACTCAAACTGGTGTCGGCTATGGCTACACCTTC
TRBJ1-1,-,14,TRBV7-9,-,CASSSSQGITEAFF,TGTGCCAGCAGCTCATCCCAGGGTATTACTGAAGCTTTCTTT
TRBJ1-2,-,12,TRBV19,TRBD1,CASADRTYGYTF,TGTGCCAGTGCGGACAGGACCTATGGCTACACCTTC
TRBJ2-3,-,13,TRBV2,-,CASQMQNTDTQYF,TGTGCCAGCCAGATGCAGAACACAGATACGCAGTATTTT
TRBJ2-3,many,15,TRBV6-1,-,CASSELLATTDTQYF,TGTGCCAGCAGTGAGTTGCTAGCGACTACAGATACGCAGTATTTT
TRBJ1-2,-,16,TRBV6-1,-,CASSASGPAGGYGYTF,TGTGCCAGCAGTGCATCCGGGCCGGCGGGCGGATATGGCTACACCTTC
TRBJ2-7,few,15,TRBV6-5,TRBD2,CASRAVAGSSYEQYF,TGTGCCAGCAGGGCGGTAGCGGGGAGCTCCTACGAGCAGTACTTC
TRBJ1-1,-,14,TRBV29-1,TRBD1,CSVAPTGRGTEAFF,TGCAGCGTTGCCCCGACAGGGCGAGGAACTGAAGCTTTCTTT
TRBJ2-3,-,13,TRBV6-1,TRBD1,CASRGQGTDTQYF,TGTGCCAGCAGGGGACAGGGCACAGATACGCAGTATTTT
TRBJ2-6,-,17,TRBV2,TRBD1,CASRTGITISGANVLTF,TGTGCCAGCAGGACAGGGATAACAATCTCTGGGGCCAACGTCCTGACTTTC
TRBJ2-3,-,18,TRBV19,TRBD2,CASSMRGLAGGGTDTQYF,TGTGCCAGTAGTATGAGGGGACTAGCGGGAGGGGGCACAGATACGCAGTATTTT
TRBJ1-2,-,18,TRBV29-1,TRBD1,CSVEDGFVEGQGPPGYTF,TGCAGCGTTGAAGATGGTTTCGTCGAGGGACAGGGCCCTCCTGGCTACACCTTC
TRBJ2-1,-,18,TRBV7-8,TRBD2,CASSLLGLAGGRYNEQFF,TGTGCCAGCAGCTTACTAGGACTAGCGGGAGGAAGGTACAATGAGCAGTTCTTC
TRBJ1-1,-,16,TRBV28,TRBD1,CASSFGPQGLYTEAFF,TGTGCCAGCAGTTTCGGTCCACAGGGGCTCTACACTGAAGCTTTCTTT
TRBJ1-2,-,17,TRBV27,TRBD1,CASRTPGTGGASYGYTF,TGTGCCAGCAGGACCCCCGGGACAGGGGGCGCAAGCTATGGCTACACCTTC